Presented here are 6 T cell receptor beta chains from one specimen sequenced in a study of T-cell reconstitution after alpha-beta-depleted transplantation in children (dated by TCRdb to 2016 to 2018). The method behind the library was PCR. Sequencing was performed on an Illumina HiSeq 2500. To normalize quantification of the TCRbeta repertoire, the TCR libraries were built with molecular barcoding that relied on unique molecular identifiers. In-frame beta chains were kept once TCRdb had trimmed the public reads at Q25 with fastp and called clones with MiXCR. Each CDR3 protein appears once, grouped with its most common genes and DNA. The sample has 300,000 to 400,000 distinct CDR3 sequences on record, roughly 13% of them singletons. Jointly, the top ten make up 4% to 5.5% of the sample. The source was PBMCs, collected from the stem cell graft. The receptors here all came from a human donor who donated a stem cell graft to a child with Fanconi anemia.

This clonotype came up many times. The chain combines TRBV29-1 with TRBJ2-3; 10 bases line up with TRBD1. The CDR3 is made up of 15 amino acids. The J segment lost 5 bases and the V segment lost 4 bases, leaving 9 bases of the junction unmatched. From germline, CDR1 is SQVTM and CDR2 ANQGSEA. The CDR3 spells CSVAERQGAEDTQYF. The CDR3 DNA follows: TGCAGCGTTGCTGAACGACAGGGGGCTGAAGATACGCAGTATTTT.

This clonotype appeared many times. The chain uses TRBV10-2 and TRBJ1-2; D uncertain. Deletions cut 8 bases from V and 4 bases from J, with 14 bases between. The CDR3 length is 13 residues. Germline CDR1 is WSHSY and CDR2 is SAAADI. CDR3: CASGPREVYGYTF. The CDR3 DNA reads as TGCGCCAGCGGGCCTAGAGAGGTCTATGGCTACACCTTC.

In its sample, this clonotype is medium-sized. The chain is built from TRBV10-2 and TRBJ2-2, with no clear D. V was trimmed by 6 bases and J by 5 bases, leaving 7 bases between them. The CDR3 runs to 12 residues. The germline CDR1 and CDR2 sequences are WSHSY and SAAADI. CDR3 DNA sequence: TGCGCCAGCAGAATTGGGACCGGGGAGCTGTTTTTT. It is translated as CASRIGTGELFF.

There are many counts of this clonotype. The rearrangement joins TRBV5-1 to TRBJ1-1, with D possibly matching TRBD1 (6 bases). CDR3 length equals 14 residues. CDR1 and CDR2 (germline): SGHRS, YFSETQ. V lost 4 bases, J lost 5 bases, and 15 bases lay in between. CDR3 coding DNA: TGCGCCAGCAGCGACCCCCAGGGGAGTACTGAAGCTTTCTTT. Its protein product is CASSDPQGSTEAFF.

This clonotype has a count of ten or more. The J gene is TRBJ2-1, the V gene TRBV7-2; D gene unclear. In germline, CDR1 is SGHTA, CDR2 FQGNSA. The V and J ends lost 5 bases and 1 base respectively, with 9 bases between them. The CDR3 has 14 residues. CDR3 residues: CASSRSKSYNEQFF. CDR3 in DNA: TGTGCCAGCAGCCGATCGAAATCCTACAATGAGCAGTTCTTC.

This chain uses TRBV5-5 with TRBJ2-7; D gene ambiguous. Trimming left V 3 bases short and J 2 bases short, with 9 bases between. CDR3 length equals 13 residues. The V gene's germline CDR1 is SGHKS and CDR2 YYEKEE (reference sequence). CDR3 residues: CASSWSPAYEQYF. The CDR3 DNA follows: TGTGCCAGCAGCTGGTCCCCAGCCTACGAGCAGTACTTC.